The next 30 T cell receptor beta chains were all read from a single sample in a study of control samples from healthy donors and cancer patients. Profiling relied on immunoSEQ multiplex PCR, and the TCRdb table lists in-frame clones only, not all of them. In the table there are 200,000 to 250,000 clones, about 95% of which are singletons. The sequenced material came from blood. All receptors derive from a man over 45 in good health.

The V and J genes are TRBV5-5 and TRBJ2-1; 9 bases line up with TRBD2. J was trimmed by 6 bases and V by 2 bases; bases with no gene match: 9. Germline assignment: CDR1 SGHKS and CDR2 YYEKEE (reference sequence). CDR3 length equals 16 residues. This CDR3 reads CASSFRGGALGNEQFF. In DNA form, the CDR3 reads TGTGCCAGCAGCTTCCGCGGGGGGGCCCTTGGCAATGAGCAGTTCTTC.

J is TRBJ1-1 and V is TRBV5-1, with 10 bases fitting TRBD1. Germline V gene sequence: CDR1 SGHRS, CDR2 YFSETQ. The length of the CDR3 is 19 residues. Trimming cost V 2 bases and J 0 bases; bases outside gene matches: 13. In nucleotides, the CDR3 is TGCGCCAGCAGCTTAGGTTTCACGGGACAGGGGAGTCTGAACACTGAAGCTTTCTTT. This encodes CASSLGFTGQGSLNTEAFF.

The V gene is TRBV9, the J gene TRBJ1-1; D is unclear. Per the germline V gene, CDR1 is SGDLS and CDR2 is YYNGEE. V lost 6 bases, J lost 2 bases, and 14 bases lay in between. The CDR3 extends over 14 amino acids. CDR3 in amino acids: CASKKTGGNTEAFF. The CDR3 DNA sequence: TGTGCCAGCAAAAAGACGGGTGGAAACACTGAAGCTTTCTTT.

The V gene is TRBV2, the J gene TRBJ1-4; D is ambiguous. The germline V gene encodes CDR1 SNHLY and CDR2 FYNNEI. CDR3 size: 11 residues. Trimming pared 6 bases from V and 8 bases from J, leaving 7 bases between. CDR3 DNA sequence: TGTGCCAGCAGCCCCAGCGAAAAACTGTTTTTT. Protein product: CASSPSEKLFF.

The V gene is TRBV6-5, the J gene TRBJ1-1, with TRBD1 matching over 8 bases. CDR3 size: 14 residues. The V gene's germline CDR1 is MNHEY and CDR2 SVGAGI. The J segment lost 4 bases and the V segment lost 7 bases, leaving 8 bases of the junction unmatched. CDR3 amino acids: CASIQGAGGTEAFF. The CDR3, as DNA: TGTGCCAGCATTCAGGGGGCGGGGGGCACTGAAGCTTTCTTT.

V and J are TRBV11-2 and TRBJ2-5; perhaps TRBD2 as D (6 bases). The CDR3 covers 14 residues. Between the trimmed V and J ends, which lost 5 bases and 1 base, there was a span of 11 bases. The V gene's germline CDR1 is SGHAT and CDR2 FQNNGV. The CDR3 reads CASSPGLIQETQYF. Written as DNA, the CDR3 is TGTGCCAGCAGCCCGGGACTCATCCAAGAGACCCAGTACTTC.

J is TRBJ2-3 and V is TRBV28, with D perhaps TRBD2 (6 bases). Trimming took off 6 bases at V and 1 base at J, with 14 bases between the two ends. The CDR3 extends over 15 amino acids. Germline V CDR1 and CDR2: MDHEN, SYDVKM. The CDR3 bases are TGTGCCAGCAGCAAACCGGCGGGGCGCACAGATACGCAGTATTTT. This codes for CASSKPAGRTDTQYF.

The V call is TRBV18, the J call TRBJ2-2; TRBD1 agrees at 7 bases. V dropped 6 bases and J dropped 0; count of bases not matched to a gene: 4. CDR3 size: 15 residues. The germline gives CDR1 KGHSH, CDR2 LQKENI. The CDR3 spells CASSRQGTNTGELFF. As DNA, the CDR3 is TGTGCCAGCTCCCGACAGGGCACGAACACCGGGGAGCTGTTTTTT.

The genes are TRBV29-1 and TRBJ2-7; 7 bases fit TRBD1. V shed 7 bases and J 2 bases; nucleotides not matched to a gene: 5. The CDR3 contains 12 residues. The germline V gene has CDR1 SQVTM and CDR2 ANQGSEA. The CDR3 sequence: CSAQGLAYEQYF. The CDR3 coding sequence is TGCAGCGCACAGGGGTTAGCCTACGAGCAGTACTTC.

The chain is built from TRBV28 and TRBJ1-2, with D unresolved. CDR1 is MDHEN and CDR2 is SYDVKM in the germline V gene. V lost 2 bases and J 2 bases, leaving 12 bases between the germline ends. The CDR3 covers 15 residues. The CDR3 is CASSLVAGGNYGYTF. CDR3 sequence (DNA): TGTGCCAGCAGTTTAGTAGCAGGCGGGAACTATGGCTACACCTTC.

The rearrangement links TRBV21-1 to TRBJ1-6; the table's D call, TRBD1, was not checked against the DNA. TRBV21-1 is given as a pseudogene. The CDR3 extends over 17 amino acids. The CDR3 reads CASSKARGADRDSPLHF. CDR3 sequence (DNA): TGTGCCAGCAGCAAAGCACGTGGGGCAGATAGGGATTCACCCCTCCACTTT.

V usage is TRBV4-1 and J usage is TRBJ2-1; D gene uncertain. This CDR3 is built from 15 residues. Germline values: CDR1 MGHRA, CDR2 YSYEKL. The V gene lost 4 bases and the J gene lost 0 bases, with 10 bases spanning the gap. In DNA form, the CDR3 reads TGCGCCAGCAGCCCTCGCCGATACTCCTACAATGAGCAGTTCTTC. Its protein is CASSPRRYSYNEQFF.

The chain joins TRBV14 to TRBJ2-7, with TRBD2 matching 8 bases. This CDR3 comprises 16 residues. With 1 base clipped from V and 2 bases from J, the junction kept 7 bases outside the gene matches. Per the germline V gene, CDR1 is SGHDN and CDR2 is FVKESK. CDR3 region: CASSQGGGGIPYEQYV. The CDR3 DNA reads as TGTGCCAGCAGCCAAGGAGGCGGGGGGATACCCTACGAGCAGTACGTC.

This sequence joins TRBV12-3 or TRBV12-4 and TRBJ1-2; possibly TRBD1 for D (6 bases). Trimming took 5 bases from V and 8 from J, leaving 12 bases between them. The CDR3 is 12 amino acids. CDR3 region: CASSLTGTGYTF. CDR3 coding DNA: TGTGCCAGCAGTCTAACAGGGACCGGCTACACCTTC.

CDR3 region: CASSPPGQGSETQYF. CDR3 in DNA: TGTGCCAGCAGTCCTCCGGGACAGGGTTCCGAGACCCAGTACTTC. This sequence joins TRBV28 and TRBJ2-5; 9 positions match TRBD1. This CDR3 is built from 15 residues. Trimming at V came to 5 bases and at J to 5 bases, leaving 9 bases not matched to a gene. Germline assignment: CDR1 MDHEN and CDR2 SYDVKM.

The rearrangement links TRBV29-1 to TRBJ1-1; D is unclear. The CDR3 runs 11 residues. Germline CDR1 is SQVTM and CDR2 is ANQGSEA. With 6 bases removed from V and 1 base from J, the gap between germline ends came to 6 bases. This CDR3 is CSVAENTEAFF. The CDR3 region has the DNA TGCAGCGTGGCCGAGAACACTGAAGCTTTCTTT.

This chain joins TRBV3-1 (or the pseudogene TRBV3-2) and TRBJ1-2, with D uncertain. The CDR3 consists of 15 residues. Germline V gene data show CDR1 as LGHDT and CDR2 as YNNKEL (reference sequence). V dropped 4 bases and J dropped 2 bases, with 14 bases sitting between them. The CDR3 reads CASSPAGFGNYGYTF. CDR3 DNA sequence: TGTGCCAGCAGCCCAGCGGGATTCGGGAACTATGGCTACACCTTC.

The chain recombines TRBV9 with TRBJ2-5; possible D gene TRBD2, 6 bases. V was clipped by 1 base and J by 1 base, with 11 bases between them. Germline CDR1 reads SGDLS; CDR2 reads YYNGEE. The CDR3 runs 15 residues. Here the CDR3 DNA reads TGTGCCAGCAGCGTACGTGGAGCGGGCCAAGAGACCCAGTACTTC. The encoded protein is CASSVRGAGQETQYF.

CDR3 sequence reads: CASSTGQGANEKLFF. As DNA, the CDR3 is TGCGCCAGCAGCACCGGACAGGGTGCTAATGAAAAACTGTTTTTT. V and J are TRBV5-1 and TRBJ1-4, with 8 nucleotides matching TRBD1. CDR3 size: 15 residues. V gave up 4 bases and J gave up 3 bases; unmatched junction bases: 5. CDR1 and CDR2 (germline): SGHRS, YFSETQ.

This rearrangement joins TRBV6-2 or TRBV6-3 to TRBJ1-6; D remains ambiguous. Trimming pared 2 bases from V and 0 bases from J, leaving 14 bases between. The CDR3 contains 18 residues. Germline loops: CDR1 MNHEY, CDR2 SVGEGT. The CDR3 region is CASSYPLSRSSYNSPLHF. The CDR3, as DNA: TGTGCCAGCAGTTACCCGCTCTCGAGAAGCTCCTATAATTCACCCCTCCACTTT.

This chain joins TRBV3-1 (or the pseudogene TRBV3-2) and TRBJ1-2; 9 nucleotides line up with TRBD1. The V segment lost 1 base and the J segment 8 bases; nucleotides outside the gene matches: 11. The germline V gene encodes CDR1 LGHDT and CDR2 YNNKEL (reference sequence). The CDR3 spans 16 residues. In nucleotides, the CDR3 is TGTGCCAGCAGCCAAGTCGGAACTGGGACAGGGTCCGGCTACACCTTC. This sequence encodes CASSQVGTGTGSGYTF.

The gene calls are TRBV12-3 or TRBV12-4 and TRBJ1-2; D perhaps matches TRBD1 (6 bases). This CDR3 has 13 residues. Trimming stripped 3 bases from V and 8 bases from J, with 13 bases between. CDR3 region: CASSFGGPEGYTF. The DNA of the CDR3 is TGTGCCAGCAGTTTCGGGGGCCCTGAAGGCTACACCTTC.

CDR3 loop: CASSLRASSGNTIYF. The CDR3 bases are TGTGCCAGCAGCTTGAGGGCAAGCTCTGGAAACACCATATATTTT. The V gene is TRBV5-8, the J gene TRBJ1-3, with D unresolved. CDR1 and CDR2 (germline): SGHTS, YDEGEE. Between the trimmed V and J ends, which lost 1 base and 0 bases, there was a span of 8 bases. The length of the CDR3 is 15 residues.

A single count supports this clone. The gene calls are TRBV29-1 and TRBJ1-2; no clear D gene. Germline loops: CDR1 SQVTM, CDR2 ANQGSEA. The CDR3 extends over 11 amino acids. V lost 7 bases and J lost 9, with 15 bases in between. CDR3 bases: TGCAGCGCCGCCCAGGCATCAAGCTACACCTTC. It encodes CSAAQASSYTF.

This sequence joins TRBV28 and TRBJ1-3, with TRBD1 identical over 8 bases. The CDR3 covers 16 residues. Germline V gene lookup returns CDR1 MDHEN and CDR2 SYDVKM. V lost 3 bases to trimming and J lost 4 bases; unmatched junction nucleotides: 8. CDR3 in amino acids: CASSLTPGGAGNTIYF. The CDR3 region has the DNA TGTGCCAGCAGTTTGACGCCAGGGGGCGCAGGAAACACCATATATTTT. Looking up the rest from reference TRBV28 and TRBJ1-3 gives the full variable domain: DVKVTQSSRYLVKRTGEKVFLECVQDMDHENMFWYRQDPGLGLRLIYFSYDVKMKEKGDIPEGYSVSREKKERFSLILESASTNQTSMYLCASSLTPGGAGNTIYFGEGSWLTVV.

The CDR3 DNA sequence: TGTGCCAGCAGCTTGTTCGGCAGCTATAACACCGGGGAGCTGTTTTTT. It encodes CASSLFGSYNTGELFF. This chain connects TRBV5-5 to TRBJ2-2; D gene ambiguous. Germline V gives CDR1 SGHKS, CDR2 YYEKEE (reference sequence). V lost 1 base, J lost 2 bases, and 12 bases lay in between. This CDR3 spans 16 amino acids.

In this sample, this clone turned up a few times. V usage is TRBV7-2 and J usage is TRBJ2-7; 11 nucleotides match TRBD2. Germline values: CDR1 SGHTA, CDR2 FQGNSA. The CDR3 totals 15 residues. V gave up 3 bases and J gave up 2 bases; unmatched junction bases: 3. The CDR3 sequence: CASSFVSGGAYEQYF. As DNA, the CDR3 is TGTGCCAGCAGCTTTGTTAGCGGGGGGGCCTACGAGCAGTACTTC.

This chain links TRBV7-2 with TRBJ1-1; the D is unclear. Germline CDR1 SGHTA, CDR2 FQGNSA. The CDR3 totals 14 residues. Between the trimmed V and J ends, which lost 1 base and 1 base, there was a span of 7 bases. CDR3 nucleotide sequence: TGTGCCAGCAGCTTAGTGGTGGGGAACACTGAAGCTTTCTTT. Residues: CASSLVVGNTEAFF. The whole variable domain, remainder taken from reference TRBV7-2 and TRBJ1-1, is GAGVSQSPSNKVTEKGKDVELRCDPISGHTALYWYRQSLGQGLEFLIYFQGNSAPDKSGLPSDRFSAERTGGSVSTLTIQRTQQEDSAVYLCASSLVVGNTEAFFGQGTRLTVV.

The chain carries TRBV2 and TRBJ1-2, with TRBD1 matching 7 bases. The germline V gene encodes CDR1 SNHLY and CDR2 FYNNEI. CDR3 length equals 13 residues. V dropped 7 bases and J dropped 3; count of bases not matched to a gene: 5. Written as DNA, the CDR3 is TGTGCCAGCACCGAACAGGGGCACTATGGCTACACCTTC. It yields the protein CASTEQGHYGYTF.

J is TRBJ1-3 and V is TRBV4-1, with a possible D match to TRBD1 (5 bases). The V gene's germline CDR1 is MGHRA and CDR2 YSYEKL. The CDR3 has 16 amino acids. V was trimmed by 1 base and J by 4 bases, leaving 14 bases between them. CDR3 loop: CASSQGQGSGGNTIYF. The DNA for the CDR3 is TGCGCCAGCAGCCAAGGGCAGGGTTCGGGGGGAAACACCATATATTTT.